Detailed here is one T cell receptor (beta chain). Its antigen is as yet unknown. The data stem from a study of cytomegalovirus exposure and HLA in healthy donors. The CDR3 runs 12 residues. The germline V gene has CDR1 SGHNT and CDR2 YYREEE (reference sequence). V was shortened by 3 bases and J by 0 bases, with 4 bases between the two germline ends. General study findings and limits: Listed as cytomegalovirus-associated were about 160 TCR beta chains.

Amplification used 60 Vbeta primers and 13 Jbeta primers. Using immunoSEQ multiplex PCR, the repertoire was profiled, and TCRdb retains in-frame clones only, with some absent. The sample contains 100,000 to 150,000 clones, 15% to 20% of which appear only once. The receptor was derived from a female donor in good health and CMV-seropositive. The material sequenced was PBMCs. This chain links TRBV5-4 with TRBJ2-7; D call uncertain. CDR3 DNA: TGTGCCAGCAGCTCTAACTCCTACGAGCAGTACTTC. It yields the protein CASSSNSYEQYF.